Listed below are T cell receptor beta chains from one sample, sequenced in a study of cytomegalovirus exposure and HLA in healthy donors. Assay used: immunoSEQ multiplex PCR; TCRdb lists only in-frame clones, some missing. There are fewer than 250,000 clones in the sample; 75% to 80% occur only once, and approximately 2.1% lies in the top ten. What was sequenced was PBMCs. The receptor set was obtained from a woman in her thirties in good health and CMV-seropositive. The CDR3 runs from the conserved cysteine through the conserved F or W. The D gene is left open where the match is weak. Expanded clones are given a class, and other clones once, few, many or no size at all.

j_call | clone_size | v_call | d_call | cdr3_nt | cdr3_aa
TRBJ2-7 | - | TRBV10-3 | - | TGTGCCATCAGTGAGAAAGGCGGGACCTACGAGCAGTACTTC | CAISEKGGTYEQYF
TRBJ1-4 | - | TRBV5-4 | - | TGTGCCACCCAGAATCAGGGAGGGGGTGAAAAACTGTTTTTT | CATQNQGGGEKLFF
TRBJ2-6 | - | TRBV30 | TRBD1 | TGTGCCTGGCTTGACAGGGCCCGCTCTGGGGCCAACGTCCTGACTTTC | CAWLDRARSGANVLTF
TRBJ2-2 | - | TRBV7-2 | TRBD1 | TGTGCCAGCAGCTTTGAGGGGGCAGGGGACACCGGGGAGCTGTTTTTT | CASSFEGAGDTGELFF
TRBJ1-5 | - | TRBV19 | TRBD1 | TGTGCCAGTAGTATAGGACAGGGAGTGGGACAGCCCCAGCATTTT | CASSIGQGVGQPQHF
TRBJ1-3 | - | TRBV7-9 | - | TGTGCCAGCAGCTTCGGACAGATTGCTGGAAACACCATATATTTT | CASSFGQIAGNTIYF
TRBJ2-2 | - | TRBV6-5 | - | TGTGCCTCTAGACAGGCGAACACCGGGGAGCTGTTTTTT | CASRQANTGELFF
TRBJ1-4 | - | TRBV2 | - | TGTGCCAGCTCCGGAGGGCAGAGGACAACTAATGAAAAACTGTTTTTT | CASSGGQRTTNEKLFF
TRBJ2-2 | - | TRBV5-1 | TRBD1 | TGCGCCAGCACCCCTTCACCCAGGACAGGGCTCGCCGGGGAGCTGTTTTTT | CASTPSPRTGLAGELFF
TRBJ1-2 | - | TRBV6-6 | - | TGTGCCAGCAGTTACGCGGGGGCGCATTCGGATGGCTACACCTTC | CASSYAGAHSDGYTF
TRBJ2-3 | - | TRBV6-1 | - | TGTGCCAGCAGTGCCGCGACGGGACTTAGGGATACGCAGTATTTT | CASSAATGLRDTQYF
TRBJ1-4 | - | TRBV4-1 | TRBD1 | TGCGCCAGCAGCCGAGGGGACAGGTACTTTTGGAGTGAAAAACTGTTTTTT | CASSRGDRYFWSEKLFF
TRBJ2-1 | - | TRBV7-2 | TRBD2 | TGTGCCAGCAGCGCAATAGCGGGAACGAAGAATGAGCAGTTCTTC | CASSAIAGTKNEQFF
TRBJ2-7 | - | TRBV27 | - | TGTGCCAGCAGTTCTCACCCGAGGAGCTCCTACGAGCAGTACTTC | CASSSHPRSSYEQYF
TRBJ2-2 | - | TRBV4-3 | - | TGCGCCAGCAGCCAGGGACAAAACACCGGGGAGCTGTTTTTT | CASSQGQNTGELFF
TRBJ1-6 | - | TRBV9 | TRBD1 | TGTGCCAGCAGCACCCTCTCCGGGACAGCGAATTCACCCCTCCACTTT | CASSTLSGTANSPLHF
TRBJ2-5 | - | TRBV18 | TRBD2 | TGTGCCAGCTCACCCGGGGGGGGCCCGGAGACCCAGTACTTC | CASSPGGGPETQYF
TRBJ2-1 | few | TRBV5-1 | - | TGCGCCAGCAGCTTACCAGCGGGGACATACAATGAGCAGTTCTTC | CASSLPAGTYNEQFF
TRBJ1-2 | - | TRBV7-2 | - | TGTGCCAGCAGCTCAGACAGGAGGCGGGGGGGCTACACCTTC | CASSSDRRRGGYTF
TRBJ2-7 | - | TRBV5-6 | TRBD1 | TGTGCCAGCAGCCCCCGGGACAGGGGTCGGGAGCAGTACTTC | CASSPRDRGREQYF
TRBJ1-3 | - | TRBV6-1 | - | TGTGCCAGCAGTTCCGGGACATCTGGAAACACCATATATTTT | CASSSGTSGNTIYF
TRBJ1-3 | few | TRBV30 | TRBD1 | TGTGCCTGGAGCCCCGGGACAGGGAAGAGCTCTGGAAACACCATATATTTT | CAWSPGTGKSSGNTIYF
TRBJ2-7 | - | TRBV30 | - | TGTGCCTGGAGCGGACTCTCAAACGAGCAGTACTTC | CAWSGLSNEQYF
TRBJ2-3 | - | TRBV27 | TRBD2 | TGTGCCAGCTCCGTTCTAGCGGGTTTGCGCCCGGCGCAGTATTTT | CASSVLAGLRPAQYF
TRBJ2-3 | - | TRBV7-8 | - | TGTGCCAGCAGCACGTCATCCAGGGTTTCGACAGATACGCAGTATTTT | CASSTSSRVSTDTQYF
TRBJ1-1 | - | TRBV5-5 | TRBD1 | TGTGCCAGCAGCTTGGGTGCTAGGACAGGGGGAGGCACTGAAGCTTTCTTT | CASSLGARTGGGTEAFF
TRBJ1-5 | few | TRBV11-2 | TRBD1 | TGTGCCAGCACCGACCCGGGACAGGGCAATCAGCCCCAGCATTTT | CASTDPGQGNQPQHF
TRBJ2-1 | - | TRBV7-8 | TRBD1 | TGTGCCAGCAGCTTAGCACAGGGGATCCACAATGAGCAGTTCTTC | CASSLAQGIHNEQFF
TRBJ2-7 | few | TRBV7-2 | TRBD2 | TGTGCCAGCAGCTTAGCTGGCGTTAGCGGGGTCTCCTACGAGCAGTACTTC | CASSLAGVSGVSYEQYF
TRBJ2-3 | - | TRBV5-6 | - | TGTGCCAGCAGCTTGGTCCCCAGGACAGATACGCAGTATTTT | CASSLVPRTDTQYF
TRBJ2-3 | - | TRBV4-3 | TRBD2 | TGCGCCAGCAGCTCGCGGGCCCGAGGTGGGGCTAGCGGGAGTGGGAGCACAGATACGCAGTATTTT | CASSSRARGGASGSGSTDTQYF
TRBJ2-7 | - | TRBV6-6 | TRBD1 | TGTGCCAGCAGTCTACCGGACAGGACCTACGAGCAGTACTTC | CASSLPDRTYEQYF